This section outlines one T cell receptor beta chain sequence together with its context. Its antigen remains undetermined. CDR1 and CDR2 are drawn from the germline V gene: SGHTA, FQGNSA. Including cysteine and phenylalanine, the CDR3 has 15 amino acids. No coding sequence is recorded. The record originates from a study of CXCR3-negative and CXCR3-positive naive CD8 T cells (dated by TCRdb to between 2018 and 2021). About the study as a whole: In total, about 135 million TRB reads were obtained, or roughly 1.5 +/- 0.3 million reads per library. Naive subsets from about 5 donors and memory cells from 3 donors were included in the TRBV-TRBJ cluster analysis. Data from ten to twelve donors, pooled across two independent experiments, went into the diversity and physicochemical repertoire analyses. Summary of the overall study and its limitations: TRB CDR3s from CXCR3-positive naive cells showed higher hydrophobicity (lower Kidera factor 4), lower energy, and higher strength and volume indices than CXCR3-negative naive cells. Because surface CD5, which is linked to self-reactivity in mice, was comparable between the naive subsets, TCR interaction strength was also inferred from TRB CDR3 physicochemical properties. Within the same donor, TRBV-TRBJ usage looked similar between naive CXCR3-negative and CXCR3-positive cells, but memory cells had distinct patterns. CXCR3 expression partially decreased after cryopreservation, so most assays used freshly isolated PBMCs. Comparably high repertoire diversity was found in both naive subsets, whereas much lower repertoire diversity was found in memory CD8+ T cells.

Each CD8+ T cell subset was flow-sorted in triplicate, and 300,000 or so cells per subset were placed directly into RLT lysis buffer. Naive CD8+ T cells were defined stringently as CD45RO-CCR7+CD27+CD95- to exclude memory contaminants. Peripheral blood mononuclear cells were isolated from buffy coats by standard density gradient centrifugation. Naive CXCR3-negative and CXCR3-positive CD8+ T cells were flow-sorted using a FACSAria III. An RNeasy Mini Kit was used to extract total RNA from the sorted cells. This sample was sequenced with a NextSeq 550. The Human TCR Profiling Kit (MiLaboratory) was used to prepare UMI-labeled 5' RACE TRB cDNA libraries. The full amount of extracted RNA was used for cDNA synthesis, and the full amount of resulting cDNA was used for PCR amplification. Libraries were prepared in parallel using an identical number of PCR cycles. In the original analysis: MIGEC and MiXCR extracted about 57,000 +/- 9,900 unique UMI-labeled TRB cDNA molecules per library, requiring at least two reads per UMI. An average of around 40,000 +/- 10,000 functional in-frame TRB CDR3 nucleotide clonotypes without stop codons was found per library. After downsampling to 5000 UMI-labeled TRB molecules per sample, diversity metrics, including normalized Shannon-Wiener and Chao1, were computed in VDJtools. For the central five CDR3 residues, VDJtools calculated physicochemical properties weighted by clonotype size, namely interaction energy, strength, volume and Kidera factor 4. TCRdb reprocessed the sequencing reads and holds a single record per CDR3 protein sequence, with no DNA. TCRdb, not the original authors, processed these V and J calls. The sample's records list tens of thousands of distinct CDR3 sequences. The leading ten clones occupy around 5% of the sample.

The receptor was derived from a human donor in good health. Some clones in this sample may be carry-over from other donors' samples. This receptor chain uses TRBV7-2 and TRBJ2-1; there is no DNA to check the TCRdb D call of TRBD2. The specimen sequenced was naive CXCR3+ CD8+ T cells from blood. In the paper's terms, the cell subset or site label means: CD45RO-CCR7+CD27+CD95- naive CD8+ T cells expressing CXCR3 (TNR3+). The CDR3 amino acid sequence is: CASSLVELAGNEQFF.